Below, 13 T cell receptor beta chains from the same sample are listed, as sequenced in a study of blood T cell repertoires in COVID-19. TCRdb's table, derived via immunoSEQ multiplex PCR, lists solely in-frame clones and lacks some. Of almost 400,000 clones listed, around 87% were seen once; the top ten hold about 2%. Sequenced sample: peripheral blood. All receptors come from an older woman with COVID-19, enrolled during active disease.

The rearrangement links TRBV5-1 to TRBJ2-5; D unresolved. This CDR3 is 14 amino acids long. V was trimmed by 4 bases and J by 3 bases, leaving 13 bases between them. From germline, CDR1 is SGHRS and CDR2 YFSETQ. CDR3 amino acids: CASSPSAREETQYF. The CDR3 bases are TGCGCCAGCAGCCCCAGCGCACGGGAAGAGACCCAGTACTTC.

This clone was seen a handful of times. Other nucleotide sequences from this sample produce the same CDR3. The gene calls are TRBV27 and TRBJ1-6, with D possibly TRBD1 on 5 matching bases. CDR1 is MNHEY, CDR2 SMNVEV, per germline (reference sequence). This CDR3 has 12 amino acids. Trimming shortened V by 6 bases and J by 6 bases, and 6 bases separated the two germline ends. The CDR3 bases are TGTGCCAGCAGGGGGGGTAATTCACCCCTCCACTTT. Translating gives CASRGGNSPLHF.

This chain's CDR3 is CASSQGSGGWAFF. For the CDR3, the DNA is TGCGCCAGCAGCCAAGGTTCCGGGGGATGGGCTTTCTTT. The chain recombines TRBV4-1 with TRBJ1-1; D perhaps matches TRBD1 (5 bases). Trimming left V 1 base short and J 11 bases short, with 14 bases between. Germline values: CDR1 MGHRA, CDR2 YSYEKL. This CDR3 is 13 amino acids long.

This rearrangement joins TRBV7-8 to TRBJ1-4; TRBD1 matches 8 bases. CDR3 length: 15 amino acids. In germline, CDR1 is SGHVS, CDR2 FQNEAQ. After removal of 4 bases from V and 11 bases from J, the junction contained 12 bases not matched to a gene. The DNA of the CDR3 is TGTGCCAGCAGCTGGTTGGGGACAGGCACCGGGAAACTGTTTTTT. It codes for CASSWLGTGTGKLFF. The variable domain in full, completed from reference TRBV7-8 and TRBJ1-4, reads GAGVSQSPRYKVAKRGQDVALRCDPISGHVSLFWYQQALGQGPEFLTYFQNEAQLDKSGLPSDRFFAERPEGSVSTLKIQRTQQEDSAVYLCASSWLGTGTGKLFFGSGTQLSVL.

The V call is TRBV6-5, the J call TRBJ2-3; 9 positions match TRBD1. Germline CDR1 MNHEY, CDR2 SVGAGI. The V gene end was trimmed by 4 bases and the J gene end by 3 bases; junction bases not matched to a gene: 2. This CDR3 is 14 amino acids long. CDR3 in DNA: TGTGCCAGCAGTTTACAGGGGGCAACAGATACGCAGTATTTT. Translating gives CASSLQGATDTQYF.

This chain links TRBV9 with TRBJ1-2; 9 nucleotides line up with TRBD1. CDR1 and CDR2 (germline): SGDLS, YYNGEE. V was pared by 0 bases and J by 0 bases, with 6 bases of the junction left unmatched. The CDR3 covers 17 residues. In DNA, the CDR3 is TGTGCCAGCAGCGTAGGAGGACAGGGGAACTCTAACTATGGCTACACCTTC. Translated: CASSVGGQGNSNYGYTF. Full variable domain (remainder filled in from reference TRBV9 and TRBJ1-2): DSGVTQTPKHLITATGQRVTLRCSPRSGDLSVYWYQQSLDQGLQFLIQYYNGEERAKGNILERFSAQQFPDLHSELNLSSLELGDSALYFCASSVGGQGNSNYGYTFGSGTRLTVV.

The chain links TRBV5-6 to TRBJ2-3; D is perhaps TRBD1 (7 bases). V lost 4 bases and J lost 11, with 14 bases in between. The CDR3 has 12 amino acids. Germline V gives CDR1 SGHDT, CDR2 YYEEEE. CDR3 DNA: TGTGCCAGCAGCCCGCGGGGACAGCGGCAGTATTTT. Amino acid sequence: CASSPRGQRQYF.

This clone was seen once. The chain uses TRBV14 and TRBJ2-1, with TRBD2 matching over 9 bases. V dropped 4 bases and J dropped 6; count of bases not matched to a gene: 7. CDR1 and CDR2 (germline): SGHDN, FVKESK. CDR3 length equals 15 residues. The CDR3 DNA is TGTGCCAGCAGCCGAGTAGCGGGGGCCCTCAATGAGCAGTTCTTC. Encoded protein: CASSRVAGALNEQFF.

The chain is built from TRBV4-2 and TRBJ2-2; 10 bases are a match to TRBD1. Germline V gene lookup returns CDR1 LGHNA and CDR2 YNFKEQ. The length of the CDR3 is 18 residues. Trimming took 2 bases from V and 1 from J; bases not matched to a gene: 7. The CDR3 sequence: CASSQLGQGNRNTGELFF. CDR3 nucleotides: TGTGCCAGCAGCCAACTGGGACAGGGGAATCGGAACACCGGGGAGCTGTTTTTT.

The J gene is TRBJ2-7, the V gene TRBV12-3 or TRBV12-4; D not resolved. V was trimmed by 6 bases and J by 0 bases, leaving 9 bases between them. This CDR3 contains 13 residues. CDR3 loop: CASSSINSYEQYF. CDR3 in DNA: TGTGCCAGCAGCTCTATAAACTCCTACGAGCAGTACTTC.

This chain connects TRBV5-5 to TRBJ1-1; 8 bases align to TRBD1. V lost 4 bases and J lost 5; bases outside the gene matches: 10. CDR3 length equals 15 residues. CDR1 is SGHKS, CDR2 YYEKEE, per germline (reference sequence). For the CDR3, the DNA is TGTGCCAGCAGCCCGCGGACAGGGTCGGGGACTGAAGCTTTCTTT. This codes for CASSPRTGSGTEAFF.

V usage is TRBV7-2 and J usage is TRBJ1-5, with 8 bases fitting TRBD1. This CDR3 has 15 residues. Germline V gene data show CDR1 as SGHTA and CDR2 as FQGNSA. V was clipped by 5 bases and J by 6 bases; unmatched bases: 9. CDR3 sequence (DNA): TGTGCCAGCAGCCCACCCGGACAGGGTGGTCAGCCCCAGCATTTT. It is translated as CASSPPGQGGQPQHF.

The chain carries TRBV3-1 (or the pseudogene TRBV3-2) and TRBJ2-6; tentatively, D is TRBD2 (5 bases). CDR3 length: 16 residues. Deletions cut 4 bases from V and 3 bases from J, with 13 bases between. Germline V gene sequence: CDR1 LGHDT, CDR2 YNNKEL (reference sequence). Written as DNA, the CDR3 is TGTGCCAGCAGCCCACTCCCGGGGTTTGGGGCCAACGTCCTGACTTTC. It translates to CASSPLPGFGANVLTF.